This entry concerns a single TCR beta chain. The CDR3 is made up of 14 amino acids. V was cut by 8 bases and J by 10 bases, with 20 bases left in between. The germline gives CDR1 LNHDA, CDR2 SQIVND (reference sequence). This record comes from a study of blood T cell repertoires in COVID-19. Study overall: The samples span acute and convalescent COVID-19 from the United States, Italy and Spain.

The authors' processing: For nucleated cells, counts were estimated from reference gene primer amplification. Data came from immunoSEQ multiplex PCR; TCRdb stores just in-frame clones and leaves some out. That table furnishes V, J and clone size, whereas the DNA furnished D and trimming. The sample carries roughly 170,000 clones, roughly 90% recorded once. The rearrangement links TRBV19 to TRBJ1-4, with D possibly matching TRBD1 (5 bases). The sequenced sample consisted of peripheral blood. This clonotype originated in a man in his 70s with active or convalescent COVID-19. In nucleotides, the CDR3 is TGTGCCAGTCAGGGCGGACGGCCCCCGAGAAAACTGTTTTTT. This codes for CASQGGRPPRKLFF.